This T cell receptor beta chain is from a study of cytotoxic CD8 clonotypes in ibrutinib-treated CLL. Study context: After treatment lasting a median 12 months, range 6 to 36, response samples were collected. Productive templates per sample averaged roughly 230,000; productive rearrangements, 80,000 to 95,000. General observations from the study: On treatment, the uncommon public clonotypes contracted or remained stable. Increased clonality at ibrutinib response gave way to a return toward baseline at progression.

Concerning this clone itself: Its antigen is unknown.

Germline loops: CDR1 MGHDK, CDR2 SYGVNS. V gave up 4 bases and J gave up 4 bases, with 13 bases separating them. The CDR3 has 14 amino acids. Using immunoSEQ multiplex PCR, the repertoire was profiled, and TCRdb retains in-frame clones only, with some absent. This table has over 250,000 clones, around 77% appearing once. The source was PBMCs, collected at disease progression, from a patient treated with ibrutinib. This sequence was found in a human donor with chronic lymphocytic leukemia. The rearrangement links TRBV25-1 to TRBJ1-1; no clear D. CDR3 in DNA: TGTGCCAGCAGTGTGGGCCTCGTGGGCACTGAAGCTTTCTTT. Its protein is CASSVGLVGTEAFF.